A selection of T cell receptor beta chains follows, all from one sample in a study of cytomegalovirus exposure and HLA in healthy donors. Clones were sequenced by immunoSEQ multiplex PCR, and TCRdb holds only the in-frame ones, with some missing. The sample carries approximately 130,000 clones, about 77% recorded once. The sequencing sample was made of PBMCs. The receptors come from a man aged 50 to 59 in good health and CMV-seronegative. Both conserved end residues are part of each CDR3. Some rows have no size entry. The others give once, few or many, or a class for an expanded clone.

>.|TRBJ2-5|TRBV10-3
CAISEGTGGLETQYF
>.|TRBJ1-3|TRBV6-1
CASSGPRDRAFSRTGNTIYF
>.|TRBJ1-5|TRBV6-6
CASRGGTGGQPQHF
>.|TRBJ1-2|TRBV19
CASSPTGVGEGYTF
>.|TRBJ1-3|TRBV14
CASSPSLQWPFSGNTIYF
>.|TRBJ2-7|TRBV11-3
CASSRGQAYEQYF
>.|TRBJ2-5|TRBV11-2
CASSLVGEGETQYF
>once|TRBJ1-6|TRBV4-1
CASSQLPGQGLTNSPLHF
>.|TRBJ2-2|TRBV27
CASSNPVLAGMRTGELFF
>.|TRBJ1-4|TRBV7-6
CASSSGQGTWEKLFF
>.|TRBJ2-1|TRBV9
CASTSGGNYNEQFF
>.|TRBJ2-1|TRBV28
CASRVSGTSSYNEQFF
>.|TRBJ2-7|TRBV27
CASSRDSPPYEQYF
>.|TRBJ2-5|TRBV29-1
CSVDIGLAGGETQYF
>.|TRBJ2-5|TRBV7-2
CASSSLAGGQGETQYF
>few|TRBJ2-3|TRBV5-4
CASSLKTSGSTDTQYF
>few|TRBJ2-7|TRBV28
CASTVSGGSYEQYF
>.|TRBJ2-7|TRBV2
CASSEWGGGPYEQYF
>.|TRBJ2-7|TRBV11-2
CASSLRTSGDYEQYF
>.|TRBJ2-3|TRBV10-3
CATKLANTDTQYF
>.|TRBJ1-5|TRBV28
CASSFGDYSNQPQHF
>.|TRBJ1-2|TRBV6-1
CASSELDRKDYTF
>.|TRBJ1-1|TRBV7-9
CASSLVGASEAFF
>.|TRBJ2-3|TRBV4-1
CASSPGTTELSTDTQYF
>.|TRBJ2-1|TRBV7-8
CASLIFLRGTSSYNEQFF
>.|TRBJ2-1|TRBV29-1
CSVAPPGLASSYNEQFF
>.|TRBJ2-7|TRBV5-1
CASSPLGGTTSYEQYF
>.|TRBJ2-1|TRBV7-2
CASSSRSGRADNEQFF
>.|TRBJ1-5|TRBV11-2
CASSRGQSQPQHF